A selection of T cell receptor beta chains follows, all from one sample in a study of CD8+ T cells in alopecia areata. Only in-frame clones appear in the TCRdb table, and some are missing; sequencing was by immunoSEQ multiplex PCR. This table holds more than 10,000 clones, roughly 56% found once. This specimen consisted of skin, obtained at week 0. The source of these receptors is a human donor with alopecia areata. Each CDR3 is given with its conserved first and last residue. Fields, in order: J gene, V gene, CDR3 protein.

j_gene: TRBJ2-1; v_gene: TRBV7-2; CDR3aa: CASSRLAGGPNEQFF
j_gene: TRBJ2-2; v_gene: TRBV7-8; CDR3aa: CASSLTGELFF
j_gene: TRBJ2-7; v_gene: TRBV27; CDR3aa: CASSLRGGQAFYEQYF
j_gene: TRBJ2-3; v_gene: TRBV7-9; CDR3aa: CASSLLVRGGTDTQYF
j_gene: TRBJ1-2; v_gene: TRBV4-1; CDR3aa: CASSQVRQEDGYTF
j_gene: TRBJ1-5; v_gene: TRBV18; CDR3aa: CASSPQGPGSQPQHF
j_gene: TRBJ2-1; v_gene: TRBV7-3; CDR3aa: CASSWADRAYNEQFF
j_gene: TRBJ1-1; v_gene: TRBV5-4; CDR3aa: CASSSPWVVNTEAFF
j_gene: TRBJ1-2; v_gene: TRBV6-5; CDR3aa: CASSTPQHGYTF
j_gene: TRBJ2-3; v_gene: TRBV6-1; CDR3aa: CASSLDNTDTQYF
j_gene: TRBJ2-7; v_gene: TRBV18; CDR3aa: CASSPRSTIPYEQYF
j_gene: TRBJ1-2; v_gene: TRBV5-1; CDR3aa: CASSLAEVNYGYTF
j_gene: TRBJ2-7; v_gene: TRBV4-1; CDR3aa: CASSRGQEGAYEQYF
j_gene: TRBJ1-6; v_gene: TRBV5-6; CDR3aa: CASSGNDVFSYNSPLHF
j_gene: TRBJ2-7; v_gene: TRBV5-1; CDR3aa: CASSYNDRGTYEQYF
j_gene: -; v_gene: TRBV6-7; CDR3aa: CASSYRHGTATYEQYF
j_gene: TRBJ1-4; v_gene: TRBV29-1; CDR3aa: CSVEGARVGEKLFF
j_gene: TRBJ1-1; v_gene: TRBV29-1; CDR3aa: CSALVTGGITEAFF
j_gene: TRBJ2-1; v_gene: TRBV6-5; CDR3aa: CASSLTGGYNEQFF
j_gene: TRBJ2-7; v_gene: TRBV25-1; CDR3aa: CASSAGTGSYEQYF
j_gene: TRBJ1-1; v_gene: TRBV10-1; CDR3aa: CASSPLGTANTEAFF
j_gene: TRBJ1-1; v_gene: TRBV7-8; CDR3aa: CASSPGRLGNTEAFF
j_gene: TRBJ2-1; v_gene: TRBV19; CDR3aa: CASSKLAGVYNEQFF